Sequencing of this T cell receptor (beta chain) was carried out in a study of blood T cell repertoires in COVID-19. Whole-study context: The United States, Italy and Spain were the sources of the acute and convalescent COVID-19 samples.

V gave up 4 bases and J gave up 9 bases; unmatched junction bases: 6. The CDR3 spans 13 residues. Here immunoSEQ multiplex PCR was the method, and the copy in TCRdb shows in-frame clones only, minus some. This sample has about 120,000 clones; roughly 85% occur once, and the top ten carry roughly 17%. The sequence was collected from a woman aged 80 or over with active or convalescent COVID-19. Source material: peripheral blood. The chain joins TRBV12-3 or TRBV12-4 to TRBJ1-2, with 9 bases matching TRBD1. The CDR3 bases are TGTGCCAGCAGTTGGGACAGGGTCAGGAGCTACACCTTC. Protein: CASSWDRVRSYTF.